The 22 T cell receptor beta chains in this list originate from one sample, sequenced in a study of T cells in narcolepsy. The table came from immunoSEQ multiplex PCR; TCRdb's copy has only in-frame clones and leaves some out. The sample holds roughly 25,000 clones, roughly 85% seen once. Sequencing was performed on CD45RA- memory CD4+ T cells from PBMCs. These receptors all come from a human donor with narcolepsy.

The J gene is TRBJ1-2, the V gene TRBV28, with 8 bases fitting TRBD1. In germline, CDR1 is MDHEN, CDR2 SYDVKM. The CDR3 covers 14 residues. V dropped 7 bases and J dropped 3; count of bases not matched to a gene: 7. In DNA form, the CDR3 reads TGTGCCAGCACCCCCTTGGACAGGGACTATGGCTACACCTTC. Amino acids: CASTPLDRDYGYTF.

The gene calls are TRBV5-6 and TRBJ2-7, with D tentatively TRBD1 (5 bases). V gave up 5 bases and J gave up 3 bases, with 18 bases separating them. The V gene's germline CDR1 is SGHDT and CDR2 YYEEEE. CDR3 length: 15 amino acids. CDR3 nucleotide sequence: TGTGCCAGCAGATTTTCGACAGAGGCCCACTACGAGCAGTACTTC. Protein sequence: CASRFSTEAHYEQYF.

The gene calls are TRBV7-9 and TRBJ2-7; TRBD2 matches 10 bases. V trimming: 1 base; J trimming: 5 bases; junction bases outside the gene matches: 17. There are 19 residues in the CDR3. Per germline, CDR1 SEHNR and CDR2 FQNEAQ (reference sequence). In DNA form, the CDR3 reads TGTGCCAGCAGCTTAGTTATAGGACTCGGCCTAGCGGGAGCCCACGAGCAGTACTTC. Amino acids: CASSLVIGLGLAGAHEQYF.

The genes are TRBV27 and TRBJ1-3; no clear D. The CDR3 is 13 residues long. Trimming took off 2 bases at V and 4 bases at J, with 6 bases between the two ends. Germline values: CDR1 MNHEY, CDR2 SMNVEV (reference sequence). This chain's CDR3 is CASSLTVGNTIYF. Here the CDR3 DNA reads TGTGCCAGCAGTTTAACAGTAGGAAACACCATATATTTT.

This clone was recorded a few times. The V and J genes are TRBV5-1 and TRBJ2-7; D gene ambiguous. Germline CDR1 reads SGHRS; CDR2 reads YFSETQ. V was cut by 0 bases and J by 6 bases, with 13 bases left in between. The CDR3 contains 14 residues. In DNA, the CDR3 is TGCGCCAGCAGCTTGGGACTGGATTTGGGCGAGCAGTACTTC. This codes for CASSLGLDLGEQYF.

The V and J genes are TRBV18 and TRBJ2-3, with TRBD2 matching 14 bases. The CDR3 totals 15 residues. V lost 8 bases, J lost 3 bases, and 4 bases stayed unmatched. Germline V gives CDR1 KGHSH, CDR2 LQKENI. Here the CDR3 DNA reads TGTGCCAGCCCCGGACTAGCGGGAGGTACAGATACGCAGTATTTT. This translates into CASPGLAGGTDTQYF.

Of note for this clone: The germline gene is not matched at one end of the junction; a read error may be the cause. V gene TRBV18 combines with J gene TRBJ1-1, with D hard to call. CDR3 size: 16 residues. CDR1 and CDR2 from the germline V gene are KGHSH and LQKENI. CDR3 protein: CASSPFTAGWNAEAFF. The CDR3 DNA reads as TGTGCCAGCTCACCATTTACGGCAGGCTGGAACGCTGAAGCTTTCTTT.

CDR3 region: CASSKRAGVRLNGDEQFF. CDR3 DNA: TGTGCCAGCAGCAAAAGGGCAGGGGTAAGACTAAATGGCGATGAGCAGTTCTTC. The chain is built from TRBV21-1 and TRBJ2-1; the table gives TRBD1 as D, unverified against the DNA. TRBV21-1 is labeled a pseudogene. The CDR3 length is 18 residues.

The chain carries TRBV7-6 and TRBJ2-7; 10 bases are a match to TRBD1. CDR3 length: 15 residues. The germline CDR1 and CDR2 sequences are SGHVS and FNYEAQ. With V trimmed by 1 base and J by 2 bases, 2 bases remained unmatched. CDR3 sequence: CASSLEDRGPYEQYF. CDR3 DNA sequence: TGTGCCAGCAGCTTAGAAGACAGGGGGCCCTACGAGCAGTACTTC. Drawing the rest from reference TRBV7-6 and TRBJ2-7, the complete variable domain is GAGVSQSPRYKVTKRGQDVALRCDPISGHVSLYWYRQALGQGPEFLTYFNYEAQQDKSGLPNDRFSAERPEGSISTLTIQRTEQRDSAMYRCASSLEDRGPYEQYFGPGTRLTVT.

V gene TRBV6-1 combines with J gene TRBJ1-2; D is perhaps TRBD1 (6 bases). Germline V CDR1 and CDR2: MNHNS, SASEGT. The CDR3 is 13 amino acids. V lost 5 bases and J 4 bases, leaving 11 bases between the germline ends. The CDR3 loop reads CASSQTGTYGYTF. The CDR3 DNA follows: TGTGCCAGCAGTCAAACAGGGACCTATGGCTACACCTTC.

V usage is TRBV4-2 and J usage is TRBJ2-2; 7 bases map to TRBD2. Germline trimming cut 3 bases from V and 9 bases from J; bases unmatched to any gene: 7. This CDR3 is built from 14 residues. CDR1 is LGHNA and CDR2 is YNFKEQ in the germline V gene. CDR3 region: CASSHGRGDWELFF. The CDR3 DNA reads TGTGCCAGCAGCCATGGACGGGGGGACTGGGAGCTGTTTTTT.

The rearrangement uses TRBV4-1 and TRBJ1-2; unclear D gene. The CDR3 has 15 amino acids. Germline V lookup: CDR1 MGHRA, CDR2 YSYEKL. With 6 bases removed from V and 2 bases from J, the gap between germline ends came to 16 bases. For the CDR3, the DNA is TGCGCCAGCAGATCCCCTGAAACCGGGAACTATGGCTACACCTTC. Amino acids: CASRSPETGNYGYTF.

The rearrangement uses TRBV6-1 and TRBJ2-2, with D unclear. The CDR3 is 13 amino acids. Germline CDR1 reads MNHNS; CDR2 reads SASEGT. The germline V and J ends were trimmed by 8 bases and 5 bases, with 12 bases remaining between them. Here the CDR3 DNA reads TGTGCCAGCGACAAACCGTCAACCGGGGAGCTGTTTTTT. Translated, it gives CASDKPSTGELFF.

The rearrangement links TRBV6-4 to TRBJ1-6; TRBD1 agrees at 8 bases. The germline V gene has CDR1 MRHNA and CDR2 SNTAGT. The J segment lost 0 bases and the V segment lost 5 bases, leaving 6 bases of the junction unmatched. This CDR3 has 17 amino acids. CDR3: CASSQTGDSSYNSPLHF. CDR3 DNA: TGTGCCAGCAGTCAGACAGGGGATAGCTCCTATAATTCACCCCTCCACTTT.

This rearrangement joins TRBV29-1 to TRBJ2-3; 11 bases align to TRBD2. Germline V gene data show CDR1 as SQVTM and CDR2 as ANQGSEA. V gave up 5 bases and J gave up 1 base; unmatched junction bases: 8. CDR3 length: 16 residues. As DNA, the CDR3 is TGCAGCGTTACCGGGACTAGCGGAGTAGGCACAGATACGCAGTATTTT. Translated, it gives CSVTGTSGVGTDTQYF.

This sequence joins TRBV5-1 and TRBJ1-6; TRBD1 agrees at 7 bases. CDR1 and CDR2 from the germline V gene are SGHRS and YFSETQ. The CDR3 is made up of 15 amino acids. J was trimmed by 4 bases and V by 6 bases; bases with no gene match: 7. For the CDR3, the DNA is TGCGCCAGCACCGTTGACAGGGTTTATAATTCACCCCTCCACTTT. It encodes CASTVDRVYNSPLHF.

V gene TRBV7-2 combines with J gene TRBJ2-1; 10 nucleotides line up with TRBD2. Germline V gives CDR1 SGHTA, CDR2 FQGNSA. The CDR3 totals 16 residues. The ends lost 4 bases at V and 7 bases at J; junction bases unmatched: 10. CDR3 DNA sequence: TGTGCCAGCAGCTCGGGAGCGGGAGGGGTTAGGAATGAGCAGTTCTTC. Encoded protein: CASSSGAGGVRNEQFF.

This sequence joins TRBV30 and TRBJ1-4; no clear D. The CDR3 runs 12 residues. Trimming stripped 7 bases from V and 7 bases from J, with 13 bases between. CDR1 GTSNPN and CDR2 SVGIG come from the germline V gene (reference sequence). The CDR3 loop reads CALAPRSEKLFF. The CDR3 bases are TGTGCCTTAGCTCCTCGGAGTGAAAAACTGTTTTTT.

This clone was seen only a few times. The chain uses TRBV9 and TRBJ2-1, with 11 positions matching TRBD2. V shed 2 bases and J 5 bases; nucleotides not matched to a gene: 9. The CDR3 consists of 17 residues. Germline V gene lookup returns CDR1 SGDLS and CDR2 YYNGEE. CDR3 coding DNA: TGTGCCAGCAGCGTGGAACTAGCGGGAGCGGGTAACAATGAGCAGTTCTTC. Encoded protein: CASSVELAGAGNNEQFF.

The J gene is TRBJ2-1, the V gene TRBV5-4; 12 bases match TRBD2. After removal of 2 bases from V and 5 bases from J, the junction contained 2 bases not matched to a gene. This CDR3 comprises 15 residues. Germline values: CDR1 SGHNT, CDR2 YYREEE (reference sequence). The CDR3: CASSLRTSGNNEQFF. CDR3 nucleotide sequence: TGTGCCAGCAGCTTACGGACTAGCGGGAACAATGAGCAGTTCTTC.

The CDR3 loop reads CASSLGEGGSIETQYF. The CDR3 nucleotides read TGTGCCAGCAGCTTAGGAGAGGGAGGGAGTATAGAGACCCAGTACTTC. This chain links TRBV11-1 with TRBJ2-5; 7 bases match TRBD2. The J segment lost 4 bases and the V segment lost 1 base, leaving 9 bases of the junction unmatched. The CDR3 spans 16 residues. Looked up from germline, CDR1 is SGHAT and CDR2 is FQDESV (reference sequence).

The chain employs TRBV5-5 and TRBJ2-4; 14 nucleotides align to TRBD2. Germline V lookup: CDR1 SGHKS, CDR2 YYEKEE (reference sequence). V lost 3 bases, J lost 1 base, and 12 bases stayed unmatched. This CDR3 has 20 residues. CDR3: CASSSWGTSGSGGAKNIQYF. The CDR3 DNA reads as TGTGCCAGCAGCTCATGGGGGACTAGCGGGAGTGGGGGTGCCAAAAACATTCAGTACTTC. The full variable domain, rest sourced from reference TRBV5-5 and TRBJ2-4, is DAGVTQSPTHLIKTRGQQVTLRCSPISGHKSVSWYQQVLGQGPQFIFQYYEKEERGRGNFPDRFSARQFPNYSSELNVNALLLGDSALYLCASSSWGTSGSGGAKNIQYFGAGTRLSVL.